This is a list of T cell receptor beta chains from one sample in a study of T-cell memory formation after mild COVID-19. A single record per CDR3 protein comes from TCRdb applying MiXCR to the 5' RACE reads. The sample lists approximately 300,000 distinct CDR3 sequences, roughly 15% occurring once. The sequencing input was PBMCs or a T cell subset sorted from them (not recorded which). These receptors all stem from a young man who had mild COVID-19 (a few samples of this study predate the infection). Cell type and time point are not known. The CDR3 runs from the conserved cysteine through the conserved F or W. D genes are given only for firm matches. Expanded clones are given a class, and other clones once, few, many or no size at all.

D gene,J gene,clone size,V gene,CDR3 DNA,CDR3 protein
-,TRBJ1-4,-,TRBV7-9,TGTGCCGCACGGGGCGCCTATAATGAAAAACTGTTTTTT,CAARGAYNEKLFF
-,TRBJ2-7,-,TRBV7-2,TGTGCCAGCAGCTTTGTTGCAGCCGAGCAGTACTTC,CASSFVAAEQYF
-,TRBJ2-2,-,TRBV5-1,TGCGCCAGCAGCTTGGGTTCCGGCACCTCATTCGGGGAGCTGTTTTTT,CASSLGSGTSFGELFF
TRBD1,TRBJ1-1,-,TRBV12-3/TRBV12-4,TGTGCCAGCAGTTCTGGGACAGGGTCGGGATGGAACACTGAAGCTTTCTTT,CASSSGTGSGWNTEAFF
TRBD1,TRBJ1-2,-,TRBV2,TGTGCCAGCAACGAGGGGGCTTTCTATGGCTACACCTTC,CASNEGAFYGYTF
-,TRBJ2-5,-,TRBV5-1,TGCGCCAGCAGCCAGGGGTGGACTAGCCAAGAGACCCAGTACTTC,CASSQGWTSQETQYF
-,TRBJ2-6,-,TRBV7-9,TGTGCCAGCAGCTTACACTCTGGGGCCAACGTCCTGACTTTC,CASSLHSGANVLTF
-,TRBJ1-2,-,TRBV20-1,TGCAGTGCGCCGGATCAGAAATACTATGGCTACACCTTC,CSAPDQKYYGYTF
-,TRBJ1-2,few,TRBV9,TGTGCCAGCAGCGTAGAGGGGAACTATGGCTACACCTTC,CASSVEGNYGYTF
TRBD1,TRBJ1-5,few,TRBV7-8,TGTGCCAGCAGCGCGGGACAGGGAAGTCTTCAGCCCCAGCATTTT,CASSAGQGSLQPQHF
-,TRBJ1-2,-,TRBV7-9,TGTGCCATAGGGGGAGCTAACTATGGCTACACCTTC,CAIGGANYGYTF
-,TRBJ2-1,few,TRBV20-1,TGCAGTGCTAGCTCCTGGAAGACCGACTCCTACAATGAGCAGTTCTTC,CSASSWKTDSYNEQFF
-,TRBJ2-3,few,TRBV3-1,TGTGCCAGCAGCCTTTTGGTGGATGACACAGATACGCAGTATTTT,CASSLLVDDTDTQYF
TRBD2,TRBJ2-3,-,TRBV4-3,TGCGCCAGCAGCCAAGCGGGGGGGAGCACAGATACGCAGTATTTT,CASSQAGGSTDTQYF
-,TRBJ2-3,few,TRBV5-1,TGCGCCAGCAGCTTTCGTGGGGGTTCCACAGATACGCAGTATTTT,CASSFRGGSTDTQYF
-,TRBJ2-7,-,TRBV2,TGTGCCAGCAGTGAAGAAACAAGGCTTGACGAGCAGTACTTC,CASSEETRLDEQYF
TRBD1,TRBJ1-6,-,TRBV4-1,TGCGCCAGCACCGGGACAGGGAGAGGTTCACCCCTCCACTTT,CASTGTGRGSPLHF
-,TRBJ2-3,-,TRBV15,TGTGCCACCAGCAGAGCTCCCCAGGGCACAGATACGCAGTATTTT,CATSRAPQGTDTQYF
TRBD1,TRBJ1-1,-,TRBV30,TGTGCCTGGGAGGACAGGACTGAAGCTTTCTTT,CAWEDRTEAFF
-,TRBJ1-5,-,TRBV7-2,TGTGCCAGCAGTTTAGGCGGGGCCCAACAGCCCCAGCATTTT,CASSLGGAQQPQHF
-,TRBJ2-2,-,TRBV4-3,TGCGCCAGCAGCCAAGACGGTGGCAGACTCACCGGGGAGCTGTTTTTT,CASSQDGGRLTGELFF
TRBD2,TRBJ2-1,-,TRBV4-1,TGCGCCAGCAGCCCCCGCCCTAGCGGGGTCTCCTACAATGAGCAGTTCTTC,CASSPRPSGVSYNEQFF
TRBD1,TRBJ1-4,-,TRBV6-6,TGTGCCAGCAGTTACCCGGGACAGGTTAATGAAAAACTGTTTTTT,CASSYPGQVNEKLFF